The 18 T cell receptor beta chains listed next were all sequenced from one sample in a study of OX40 agonist ivuxolimab in advanced cancers. The data were produced by immunoSEQ multiplex PCR, yet TCRdb's version contains in-frame clones alone and is incomplete. The data show some 70,000 clones, with approximately 80% seen just once and approximately 8% held by the top ten. This specimen was CD4+ or CD8+ T cells sorted from blood, taken in a trial of the OX40 agonist ivuxolimab. The receptors here all came from an adult with an advanced solid tumor such as melanoma, head and neck, liver or kidney cancer.

The V and J genes are TRBV28 and TRBJ1-2; D perhaps matches TRBD1 (5 bases). CDR3 length equals 16 residues. Trimming stripped 2 bases from V and 3 bases from J, with 16 bases between. Germline loops: CDR1 MDHEN, CDR2 SYDVKM. CDR3 region: CASSLKAVRGDYGYTF. The CDR3 nucleotides read TGTGCCAGCAGTTTAAAGGCGGTCAGAGGGGACTATGGCTACACCTTC.

The chain joins TRBV28 to TRBJ2-5, with 7 bases matching TRBD1. The V segment lost 2 bases and the J segment 4 bases; nucleotides outside the gene matches: 4. Germline V CDR1 and CDR2: MDHEN, SYDVKM. CDR3 length: 14 residues. The CDR3 sequence is CASSLRAGGETQYF. The CDR3 nucleotides read TGTGCCAGCAGTTTACGGGCAGGGGGAGAGACCCAGTACTTC. Full variable domain (rest looked up from reference TRBV28 and TRBJ2-5): DVKVTQSSRYLVKRTGEKVFLECVQDMDHENMFWYRQDPGLGLRLIYFSYDVKMKEKGDIPEGYSVSREKKERFSLILESASTNQTSMYLCASSLRAGGETQYFGPGTRLLVL.

The J gene is TRBJ2-1, the V gene TRBV5-8; no definite D call. The CDR3 runs to 12 residues. Germline CDR1 SGHTS, CDR2 YDEGEE. Trimming removed 4 bases from V and 7 bases from J, with 9 bases in between. The CDR3 region is CASSQLQNEQFF. The CDR3 nucleotides are TGTGCCAGCAGCCAACTTCAGAATGAGCAGTTCTTC.

This clone was seen more than once but under ten times. The genes are TRBV5-1 and TRBJ1-1, with D unresolved. Trimming left V 5 bases short and J 0 bases short, with 8 bases between. The germline V gene has CDR1 SGHRS and CDR2 YFSETQ. The length of the CDR3 is 13 residues. The CDR3 DNA is TGCGCCAGCAGAGTAGTGATGAACACTGAAGCTTTCTTT. It translates to CASRVVMNTEAFF.

The genes are TRBV18 and TRBJ2-1, with D unclear. Trimming cost V 0 bases and J 8 bases, with 11 bases left between them. The CDR3 sequence is 14 residues long. Germline loops: CDR1 KGHSH, CDR2 LQKENI. The CDR3 sequence: CASSPPSGWDEQFF. The DNA for the CDR3 is TGTGCCAGCTCACCACCGTCCGGGTGGGATGAGCAGTTCTTC.

Here the CDR3 reads CASSYSKEDEQYV. The CDR3 region has the DNA TGTGCCAGCAGTTACTCGAAGGAGGACGAGCAGTACGTC. The genes are TRBV6-6 and TRBJ2-7; D may be TRBD2 (5 bases). This CDR3 is 13 amino acids long. Germline V CDR1 and CDR2: MNHNY, SVGAGI (reference sequence). V was clipped by 0 bases and J by 5 bases, with 8 bases between them.

The chain employs TRBV19 and TRBJ1-2; D is unresolved. This CDR3 is 13 amino acids long. Looked up from germline, CDR1 is LNHDA and CDR2 is SQIVND (reference sequence). Deletions cut 5 bases from V and 0 bases from J, with 7 bases between. The CDR3 spells CASSFLSNYGYTF. CDR3 bases: TGTGCCAGTAGTTTCCTCTCTAACTATGGCTACACCTTC.

The gene calls are TRBV5-8 and TRBJ2-2, with 8 positions matching TRBD1. The germline V gene encodes CDR1 SGHTS and CDR2 YDEGEE. This CDR3 region has 16 residues. V lost 0 bases, J lost 4 bases, and 5 bases stayed unmatched. CDR3 sequence reads: CASSLGTGQSTGELFF. In nucleotides, the CDR3 is TGTGCCAGCAGCTTGGGGACAGGGCAAAGCACCGGGGAGCTGTTTTTT.

The genes are TRBV4-1 and TRBJ2-3; 8 nucleotides line up with TRBD1. The J segment lost 5 bases and the V segment lost 3 bases, leaving 7 bases of the junction unmatched. Germline V lookup: CDR1 MGHRA, CDR2 YSYEKL. This CDR3 is 15 amino acids long. DNA for the CDR3: TGCGCCAGCAGCCACGCTCAGGGGGCAATAGATACGCAGTATTTT. Its translation: CASSHAQGAIDTQYF.

The chain joins TRBV18 to TRBJ1-3, with no clear D. This CDR3 has 14 residues. V lost 2 bases and J lost 2, with 7 bases in between. Germline-derived CDR1 and CDR2 are KGHSH and LQKENI. CDR3 coding DNA: TGTGCCAGCTCACCAGCGGTTACTGGAAACACCATATATTTT. The encoded protein is CASSPAVTGNTIYF.

The chain links TRBV27 to TRBJ1-1; D not certain. V gave up 0 bases and J gave up 1 base, with 6 bases separating them. CDR3 length equals 14 residues. Germline CDR1 is MNHEY and CDR2 is SMNVEV (reference sequence). The CDR3 is CASSLSAANTEAFF. The CDR3 coding sequence is TGTGCCAGCAGTTTATCGGCTGCGAACACTGAAGCTTTCTTT.

The chain links TRBV9 to TRBJ2-7, with 9 bases aligning to TRBD1. After removal of 3 bases from V and 2 bases from J, the junction contained 3 bases not matched to a gene. CDR3 length: 14 amino acids. CDR1 and CDR2 from the germline V gene are SGDLS and YYNGEE. CDR3 in amino acids: CASSDGTGTYEQYF. In DNA, the CDR3 is TGTGCCAGCAGCGACGGGACAGGGACCTACGAGCAGTACTTC.

This chain connects TRBV2 to TRBJ2-7; TRBD1 agrees at 10 bases. V lost 5 bases, J lost 4 bases, and 11 bases stayed unmatched. The CDR3 has 16 amino acids. Germline CDR1 is SNHLY and CDR2 is FYNNEI. The DNA of the CDR3 is TGTGCCAGCAGTTCGCCGGACAGGGGGGTCAAGTACGAGCAGTACTTC. Amino acids: CASSSPDRGVKYEQYF.

This sequence joins TRBV6-4 and TRBJ2-1; D perhaps matches TRBD2 (7 bases). V was pared by 3 bases and J by 4 bases, with 16 bases between. Germline CDR1 reads MRHNA; CDR2 reads SNTAGT. This CDR3 contains 16 residues. In nucleotides, the CDR3 is TGTGCCAGCAGTGAAGGGGGGGCAGCAGATTACAATGAGCAGTTCTTC. It encodes CASSEGGAADYNEQFF.

CDR3 in amino acids: CASSEPGTGNEQYF. The CDR3 bases are TGTGCCAGCAGTGAACCAGGGACAGGGAACGAGCAGTACTTC. This chain uses TRBV6-1 with TRBJ2-7; 9 bases line up with TRBD1. This CDR3 region has 14 residues. CDR1 and CDR2 (germline): MNHNS, SASEGT. V shed 2 bases, J shed 5 bases, and the junction held 4 bases outside the gene matches.

This clone turned up a few times. The chain links TRBV2 to TRBJ1-5; TRBD1 might be the D (6 bases). The CDR3 extends over 14 amino acids. V lost 3 bases and J 3 bases, leaving 9 bases between the germline ends. Germline-derived CDR1 and CDR2 are SNHLY and FYNNEI. The CDR3 here is CASSDYRANQPQHF. Written as DNA, the CDR3 is TGTGCCAGCAGTGATTACAGGGCCAATCAGCCCCAGCATTTT.

The V and J genes are TRBV2 and TRBJ1-1, with D tentatively TRBD1 (6 bases). There are 14 residues in the CDR3. In germline, CDR1 is SNHLY, CDR2 FYNNEI. V was shortened by 3 bases and J by 1 base, with 9 bases between the two germline ends. The CDR3 region is CASSEVGGNTEAFF. The CDR3 nucleotides are TGTGCCAGCAGTGAGGTAGGGGGGAACACTGAAGCTTTCTTT.

The rearrangement links TRBV27 to TRBJ2-5, with D unclear. V gave up 5 bases and J gave up 5 bases, with 12 bases separating them. Germline values: CDR1 MNHEY, CDR2 SMNVEV (reference sequence). The CDR3 sequence is 13 residues long. The CDR3 DNA sequence: TGTGCCAGCAGTCCTCACACGCGGGAGACCCAGTACTTC. Its protein product is CASSPHTRETQYF.